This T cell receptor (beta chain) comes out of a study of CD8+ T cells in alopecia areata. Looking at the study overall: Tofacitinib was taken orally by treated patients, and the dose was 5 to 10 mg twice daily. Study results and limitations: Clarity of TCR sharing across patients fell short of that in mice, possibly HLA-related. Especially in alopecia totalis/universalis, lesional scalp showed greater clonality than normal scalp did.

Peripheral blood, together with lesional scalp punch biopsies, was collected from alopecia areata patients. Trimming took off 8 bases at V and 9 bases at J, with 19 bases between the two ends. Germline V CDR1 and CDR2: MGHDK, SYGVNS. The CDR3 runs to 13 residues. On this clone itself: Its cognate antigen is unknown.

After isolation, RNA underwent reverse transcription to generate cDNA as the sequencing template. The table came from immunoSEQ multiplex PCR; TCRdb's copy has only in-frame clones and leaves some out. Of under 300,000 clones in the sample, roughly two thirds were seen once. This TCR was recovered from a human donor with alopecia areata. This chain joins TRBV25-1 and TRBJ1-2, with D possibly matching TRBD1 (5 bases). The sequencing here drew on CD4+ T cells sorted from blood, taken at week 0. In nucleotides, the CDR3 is TGTGCCAGCGGATCCGTTGCGTCGGGACGCTACACCTTC. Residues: CASGSVASGRYTF.